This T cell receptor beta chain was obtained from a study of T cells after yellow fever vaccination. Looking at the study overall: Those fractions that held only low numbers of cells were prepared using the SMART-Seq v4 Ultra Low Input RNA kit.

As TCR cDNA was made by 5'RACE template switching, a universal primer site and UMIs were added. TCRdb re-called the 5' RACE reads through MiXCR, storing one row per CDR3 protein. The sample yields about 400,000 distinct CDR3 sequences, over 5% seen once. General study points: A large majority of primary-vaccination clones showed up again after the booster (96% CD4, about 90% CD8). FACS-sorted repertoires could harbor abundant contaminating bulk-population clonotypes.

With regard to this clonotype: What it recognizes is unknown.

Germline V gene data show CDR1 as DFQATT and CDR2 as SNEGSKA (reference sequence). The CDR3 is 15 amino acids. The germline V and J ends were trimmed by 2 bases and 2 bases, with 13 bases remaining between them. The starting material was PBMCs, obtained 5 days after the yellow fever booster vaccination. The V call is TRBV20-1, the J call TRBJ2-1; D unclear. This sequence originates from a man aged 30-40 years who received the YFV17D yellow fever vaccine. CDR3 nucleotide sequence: TGCAGTGCTAGAAGTTTGCTAGGGACCTACAATGAGCAGTTCTTC. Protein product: CSARSLLGTYNEQFF.